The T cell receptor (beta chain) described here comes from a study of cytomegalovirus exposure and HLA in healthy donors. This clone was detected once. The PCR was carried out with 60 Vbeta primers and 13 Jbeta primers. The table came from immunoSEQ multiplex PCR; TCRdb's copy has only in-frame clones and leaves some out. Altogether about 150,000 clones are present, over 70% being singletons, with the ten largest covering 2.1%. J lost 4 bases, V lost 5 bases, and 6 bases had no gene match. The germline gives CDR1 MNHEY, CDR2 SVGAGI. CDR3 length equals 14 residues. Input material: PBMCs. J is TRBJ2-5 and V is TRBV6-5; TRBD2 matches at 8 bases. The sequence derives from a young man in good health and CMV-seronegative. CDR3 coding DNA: TGTGCCAGCAGTCCCGGGGGGGGAGGAGAGACCCAGTACTTC. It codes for CASSPGGGGETQYF.